Sequencing of this TCR beta chain was carried out in a study of CD8+CD57+ T cells in acquired aplastic anemia. Profiling of TCR beta VDJ combinations and CDR3 sequences used genomic DNA as template. In TCRdb, the reads were re-called with MiXCR into one record per CDR3 protein. The profile shows 16,000 or so distinct CDR3 sequences, less than 45% of them singletons. Study outcomes and limitations: Diversity was reduced in patient CD8+CD57+ cells relative to total CD4+ and CD8+ pools. Twenty-nine sequences, all CD8+ CDR3, were shared between patients and controls.

In this sample, this clonotype turned up many times. Its antigen is unidentified. The sequenced patients had an expansion of CD8+CD57+ cells seen by flow cytometry. Severe acquired aplastic anemia was present in all patients. All patients were therapy-naive when blood was sampled. Beads were used to enrich CD8+CD57+ cells, producing a mean 1.6 ug DNA. The CDR3 has 12 residues. In germline, CDR1 is KGHDR, CDR2 SFDVKD. Trimming cost V 4 bases and J 3 bases, with 6 bases left between them. The chain recombines TRBV24-1 with TRBJ2-7; D is ambiguous. Sequencing was performed on CD8+CD57+ T cells sorted from PBMCs. Described subset: bead-enriched CD8+CD57+ effector memory T cells from SAA patients. This clonotype originated in a human donor with aplastic anemia. The CDR3 spells CATSERNYEQYF. The CDR3 nucleotides read TGTGCCACCAGTGAACGTAACTACGAGCAGTACTTC.